This T cell receptor beta chain comes out of a study of cytomegalovirus exposure and HLA in healthy donors. V dropped 7 bases and J dropped 5 bases, with 26 bases sitting between them. The CDR3 spans 17 residues. Germline CDR1 is SNHLY and CDR2 is FYNNEI. PCR used 60 Vbeta primers and 13 Jbeta primers. Measured with immunoSEQ multiplex PCR; TCRdb has only the in-frame clones, and not every one. Seen in this sample are around 31,000 clones; the ten most common clones hold 0.71%. The sequenced material came from PBMCs. The chain combines TRBV2 with TRBJ2-5; D may be TRBD1 (6 bases). The TCR was taken from a young man in good health and CMV-seronegative. CDR3 DNA sequence: TGTGCCAGCATTCTATGGACAGCGGACCTGAGAATGGAGACCCAGTACTTC. This gives the protein CASILWTADLRMETQYF.